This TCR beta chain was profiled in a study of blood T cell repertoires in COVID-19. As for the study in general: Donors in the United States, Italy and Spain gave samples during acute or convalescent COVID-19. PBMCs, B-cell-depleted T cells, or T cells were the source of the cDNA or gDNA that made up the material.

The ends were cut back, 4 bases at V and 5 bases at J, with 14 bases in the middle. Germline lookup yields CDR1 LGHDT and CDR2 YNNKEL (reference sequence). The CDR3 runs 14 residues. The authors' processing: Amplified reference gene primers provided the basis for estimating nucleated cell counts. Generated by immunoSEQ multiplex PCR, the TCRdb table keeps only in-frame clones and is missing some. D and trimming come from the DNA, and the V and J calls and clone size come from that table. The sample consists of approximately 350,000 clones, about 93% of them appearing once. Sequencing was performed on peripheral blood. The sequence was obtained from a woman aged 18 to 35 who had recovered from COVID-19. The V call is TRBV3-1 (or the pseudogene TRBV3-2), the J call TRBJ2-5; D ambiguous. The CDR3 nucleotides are TGTGCCAGCAGCCCTCTAGGTGGTCGCGAGACCCAGTACTTC. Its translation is CASSPLGGRETQYF.